The 8 T cell receptor beta chains listed next were all sequenced from one sample in a study of PD-1 blockade in classical Hodgkin lymphoma. Generated by immunoSEQ multiplex PCR, the TCRdb table keeps only in-frame clones and is missing some. Of 25,000 to 35,000 clones detected, more than 70% appear once; the ten largest clones hold approximately 2.4%. Time point described: cycle 4 day 1 (C4D1), after 6 weeks of nivolumab. All patients relapsed after autologous stem cell transplantation, and brentuximab vedotin exposure varied. Thawed PBMCs were the source of CD4+ T cells, purified by magnetic negative selection. This specimen consisted of CD4+ T cells from blood, obtained before the fourth cycle of nivolumab. These receptors were taken from a human donor with classical Hodgkin lymphoma.

The V call is TRBV7-9, the J call TRBJ1-1; 9 nucleotides line up with TRBD1. The J segment lost 4 bases and the V segment lost 5 bases, leaving 11 bases of the junction unmatched. The CDR3 contains 16 residues. The germline CDR1 and CDR2 sequences are SEHNR and FQNEAQ (reference sequence). This CDR3 reads CASSPGQGTLSTEAFF. CDR3 sequence (DNA): TGTGCCAGCAGCCCAGGACAGGGGACCCTGAGCACTGAAGCTTTCTTT.

The chain combines TRBV25-1 with TRBJ2-1; 7 nucleotides align to TRBD1. The CDR3 has 15 amino acids. J lost 4 bases, V lost 3 bases, and 6 bases had no gene match. In germline, CDR1 is MGHDK, CDR2 SYGVNS. CDR3 sequence reads: CASSEVDREYNEQFF. The CDR3 bases are TGTGCCAGCAGTGAGGTTGACAGGGAGTACAATGAGCAGTTCTTC.

The CDR3 sequence: CASSIGLAGSYEQYF. The CDR3 bases are TGTGCCAGTAGTATTGGACTAGCGGGAAGCTACGAGCAGTACTTC. The chain has TRBV19 and TRBJ2-7; 12 positions agree with TRBD2. With 3 bases clipped from V and 3 bases from J, the junction kept 3 bases outside the gene matches. The germline V gene encodes CDR1 LNHDA and CDR2 SQIVND (reference sequence). This CDR3 is built from 15 residues. Supplemented by reference TRBV19 and TRBJ2-7, the full variable domain reads DGGITQSPKYLFRKEGQNVTLSCEQNLNHDAMYWYRQDPGQGLRLIYYSQIVNDFQKGDIAEGYSVSREKKESFPLTVTSAQKNPTAFYLCASSIGLAGSYEQYFGPGTRLTVT.

The chain uses TRBV30 and TRBJ2-7, with 7 bases fitting TRBD1. The germline V gene encodes CDR1 GTSNPN and CDR2 SVGIG (reference sequence). V shed 8 bases, J shed 3 bases, and the junction held 19 bases outside the gene matches. The length of the CDR3 is 16 residues. The CDR3 bases are TGTGCCGGACAAGCTGGCCAAGACAGGGTTAACTACGAGCAGTACTTC. It translates to CAGQAGQDRVNYEQYF.

V usage is TRBV5-6 and J usage is TRBJ2-4, with D possibly matching TRBD1 (5 bases). This CDR3 has 16 amino acids. Deletions cut 3 bases from V and 2 bases from J, with 15 bases between. Germline values: CDR1 SGHDT, CDR2 YYEEEE. The CDR3: CASSSLDRATKNIQYF. The CDR3 DNA is TGTGCCAGCAGCTCTCTTGACAGAGCTACCAAAAACATTCAGTACTTC.

The chain uses TRBV2 and TRBJ2-1; 11 positions match TRBD2. V dropped 4 bases and J dropped 8; count of bases not matched to a gene: 7. Per the germline V gene, CDR1 is SNHLY and CDR2 is FYNNEI. The CDR3 is 15 residues long. This CDR3 reads CASSGLAGNIYEQFF. In DNA, the CDR3 is TGTGCCAGCAGTGGACTAGCGGGAAATATCTATGAGCAGTTCTTC.

The J gene is TRBJ2-5, the V gene TRBV19; maybe TRBD2 (5 bases). Germline lookup yields CDR1 LNHDA and CDR2 SQIVND (reference sequence). Trimming removed 1 base at V and 2 bases at J, with 8 bases between. The CDR3 runs to 14 residues. CDR3 loop: CASSIGPGQETQYF. The CDR3 DNA reads as TGTGCCAGTAGTATAGGCCCGGGGCAAGAGACCCAGTACTTC.

The V gene is TRBV10-3, the J gene TRBJ2-1; 10 nucleotides match TRBD2. The V gene end was trimmed by 3 bases and the J gene end by 6 bases; junction bases not matched to a gene: 5. Germline CDR1 is ENHRY and CDR2 is SYGVKD. The CDR3 runs to 15 residues. The CDR3 DNA is TGTGCCATCAGTGAAAAAAGGACTAGCGGCAATGAGCAGTTCTTC. Translated: CAISEKRTSGNEQFF.